This TCR beta chain was retrieved from a study of shared clonotypes between healthy human individuals. On the study more broadly: Participating donors consisted of a couple of women and a few men aged 18 to 49.

Germline-derived CDR1 and CDR2 are SGHRS and YFSETQ. Between the trimmed V and J ends, which lost 3 bases and 5 bases, there was a span of 13 bases. The CDR3 sequence is 14 residues long. Donors were healthy HIV-negative adults without recently reported acute infections or vaccinations. Sequencing was at deep level. Only in-frame clones appear in the TCRdb table, and some are missing; sequencing was by immunoSEQ multiplex PCR. The data show under 1,100,000 clones, about 80% seen once. The chain recombines TRBV5-1 with TRBJ2-3; D call uncertain. Sample: memory CD4+ T cells sorted from blood. Subset here: CD45RA-negative fraction. This clonotype originated in a man younger than 35 in good health. The CDR3 coding sequence is TGCGCCAGCAGCTCCGTGGACGCTGGAGATACGCAGTATTTT. Encoded protein: CASSSVDAGDTQYF.